This T cell receptor (beta chain) was documented in a study of blood T cell repertoires in COVID-19. At the level of the study: Both acute and convalescent COVID-19 samples were obtained from the United States, Italy and Spain. PBMCs, B-cell-depleted T cells, or T cells provided the cDNA or gDNA that made up the material.

Original processing notes: Reference gene primers were amplified, and this amplification served to estimate nucleated cell counts. Clones were sequenced by immunoSEQ multiplex PCR, and TCRdb holds only the in-frame ones, with some missing. The V and J calls and clone size are taken from that table; D and trimming were inferred from the DNA. Here the sample spans 200,000 to 300,000 clones, around 88% being singletons. Germline CDR1 reads SGHVS; CDR2 reads FQNEAQ. Losses at the gene ends were 3 bases for V and 1 base for J; bases not matched to a gene: 3. The CDR3 sequence is 15 residues long. The chain is built from TRBV7-8 and TRBJ1-3, with TRBD1 matching over 7 bases. Sequenced sample: peripheral blood. The sequence derives from a man in his thirties or forties with active or convalescent COVID-19. CDR3 region: CASSFLQGSGNTIYF. The DNA for the CDR3 is TGTGCCAGCAGCTTCCTACAGGGGTCTGGAAACACCATATATTTT.